These T cell receptor beta chains were read from a single sample in a study of blood T cell repertoires in COVID-19. Using immunoSEQ multiplex PCR, the repertoire was profiled, and TCRdb retains in-frame clones only, with some absent. The profile shows about 120,000 clones, 90% of them singletons. Material: peripheral blood. The receptor set was obtained from a human donor with active COVID-19. The donor label of this sample is uncertain. CDR3s include the opening cysteine and the closing phenylalanine or tryptophan. A D gene is named only where the DNA matches it firmly. Some rows mark clone size as missing; the rest say once, few, many or name a class of expanded clone.

TRBJ1-1,17,.,TRBV14,.,CASSPGGRGPRNTEAFF,TGTGCCAGCAGCCCCGGGGGGCGGGGACCACGGAACACTGAAGCTTTCTTT
TRBJ1-2,15,.,TRBV2,.,CASTAQGLGNYGYTF,TGTGCCAGCACCGCACAGGGTTTGGGTAACTATGGCTACACCTTC
TRBJ1-6,15,.,TRBV19,.,CASSIALQYNSPLHF,TGTGCCAGTAGTATAGCCTTACAGTATAATTCACCCCTCCACTTT
TRBJ2-7,16,TRBD1,TRBV4-3,.,CASSQDSGTGSHEQYF,TGCGCCAGCAGCCAAGATTCGGGGACAGGGTCCCACGAGCAGTACTTC
TRBJ2-3,15,TRBD2,TRBV5-4,.,CASSRAAGHTDTQYF,TGTGCCAGCAGCCGGGCAGCGGGGCACACAGATACGCAGTATTTT
TRBJ2-1,15,.,TRBV5-1,.,CASSLGSGQHNEQFF,TGCGCCAGCAGCTTGGGATCAGGGCAGCATAATGAGCAGTTCTTC
TRBJ1-2,14,TRBD1,TRBV5-6,.,CASSRTGFGYGYTF,TGTGCCAGCAGCCGGACAGGGTTCGGCTATGGCTACACCTTC
TRBJ1-6,15,TRBD1,TRBV18,.,CASSPRTGGNSPLHF,TGTGCCAGCTCACCTAGGACAGGGGGGAATTCACCCCTCCACTTT
TRBJ1-2,16,.,TRBV7-9,.,CASSPNLREMNYGYTF,TGTGCCAGCAGCCCCAACCTCAGGGAAATGAACTATGGCTACACCTTC
TRBJ2-3,12,.,TRBV6-6,.,CASTGLTDTQYF,TGTGCCAGCACTGGCCTCACAGATACGCAGTATTTT
TRBJ1-5,15,.,TRBV27,.,CASSLLPGPPGPQHF,TGTGCCAGCAGTTTGTTGCCAGGGCCCCCGGGGCCCCAGCATTTT
TRBJ1-2,13,.,TRBV28,.,CATRDRANYGYTF,TGTGCCACCCGAGACAGAGCTAACTATGGCTACACCTTC
TRBJ1-4,16,.,TRBV18,.,CASSPPLARDNEKLFF,TGTGCCAGCTCACCACCGTTGGCCAGGGATAATGAAAAACTGTTTTTT
TRBJ2-3,12,.,TRBV7-8,once,CASSSSTDTQYF,TGTGCCAGCAGCTCAAGCACAGATACGCAGTATTTT
TRBJ1-2,16,.,TRBV4-1,.,CASRKIGAGGNYGYTF,TGCGCCAGCAGAAAAATCGGGGCGGGGGGCAACTATGGCTACACCTTC
TRBJ1-4,12,.,TRBV3-1/TRBV3-2,.,CASSFRGTKLFF,TGTGCCAGCAGCTTCCGGGGGACAAAACTGTTTTTT
TRBJ1-5,15,.,TRBV28,.,CASLTPRGLNQPQHF,TGTGCCAGCCTAACCCCTAGGGGACTGAATCAGCCCCAGCATTTT
TRBJ2-7,14,.,TRBV19,.,CASSTPRGLDEQYF,TGTGCCAGTAGTACCCCCCGGGGACTGGACGAGCAGTACTTC
TRBJ1-1,13,TRBD1,TRBV10-2,.,CASRQGQGTEAFF,TGCGCCAGCAGACAGGGACAGGGCACTGAAGCTTTCTTT
TRBJ1-5,19,TRBD1,TRBV3-1/TRBV3-2,.,CASSQEGPGTGNSNQPQHF,TGTGCCAGCAGCCAGGAAGGACCCGGGACAGGGAACAGCAATCAGCCCCAGCATTTT
TRBJ2-3,17,TRBD2,TRBV11-3,.,CASSRRLAGTPKDTQYF,TGTGCCAGCAGCCGGCGACTAGCGGGGACTCCCAAAGATACGCAGTATTTT
TRBJ2-1,16,.,TRBV5-4,.,CASSLNFGQGGNEQFF,TGTGCCAGCAGCTTAAACTTTGGACAGGGAGGGAATGAGCAGTTCTTC
TRBJ1-6,16,.,TRBV28,.,CASRQDSSSYNSPLHF,TGTGCCAGCAGACAGGACAGCAGCTCCTATAATTCACCCCTCCACTTT
TRBJ2-3,12,.,TRBV29-1,once,CSVGGGTDTQYF,TGCAGCGTTGGGGGGGGCACAGATACGCAGTATTTT
TRBJ1-2,13,.,TRBV14,.,CASSQGLSYGYTF,TGTGCCAGCAGCCAAGGACTCAGCTATGGCTACACCTTC
TRBJ2-1,16,TRBD1,TRBV5-4,once,CASRPKGQGGVDEQFF,TGTGCCAGCCGACCTAAGGGACAGGGCGGGGTCGATGAGCAGTTCTTC
TRBJ2-3,14,.,TRBV4-1,once,CASSQARQADTQYF,TGCGCCAGCAGCCAGGCCCGACAGGCCGATACGCAGTATTTT
TRBJ2-5,17,TRBD2,TRBV20-1,.,CSASSGTSGGDQETQYF,TGCAGTGCTAGTTCCGGGACTAGCGGGGGGGACCAAGAGACCCAGTACTTC
TRBJ2-5,13,TRBD1,TRBV30,.,CAWRNRGQETQYF,TGTGCCTGGAGGAACAGGGGCCAAGAGACCCAGTACTTC
TRBJ1-6,14,.,TRBV19,.,CASSMAGQNSPLHF,TGTGCCAGTAGTATGGCAGGCCAGAATTCACCCCTCCACTTT
TRBJ2-1,17,TRBD2,TRBV4-1,.,CARSRGGLAGSYNEQFF,TGCGCCCGCAGCCGGGGGGGACTAGCGGGCTCCTACAATGAGCAGTTCTTC
TRBJ2-3,12,.,TRBV14,.,CASSQVADTQYF,TGTGCCAGCAGCCAAGTGGCCGATACGCAGTATTTT
TRBJ2-2,17,.,TRBV19,once,CASSIDRGVIPTGELFF,TGTGCCAGTAGTATAGACAGGGGGGTGATTCCCACCGGGGAGCTGTTTTTT
TRBJ1-2,16,TRBD1,TRBV6-2/TRBV6-3,.,CASSYHTMTGDYGYTF,TGTGCCAGCAGTTACCATACCATGACAGGGGACTATGGCTACACCTTC
TRBJ1-2,13,.,TRBV6-6,.,CASAAGGNYGYTF,TGTGCCAGCGCCGCGGGGGGAAACTATGGCTACACCTTC
TRBJ2-3,18,TRBD2,TRBV11-3,.,CASSKGRGAGASTDTQYF,TGTGCCAGCAGCAAGGGTAGAGGAGCGGGAGCTAGCACAGATACGCAGTATTTT
TRBJ1-6,14,.,TRBV9,.,CASSPQTGLTPLHF,TGTGCCAGCAGCCCCCAGACAGGCCTTACCCCCCTCCACTTT